The entry below describes one T cell receptor (beta chain). TCRdb's copy holds only in-frame clones and misses some; the assay was immunoSEQ multiplex PCR. The sample carries about 430,000 clones, around nine tenths recorded once. The sample is drawn from a study of blood T cell repertoires in COVID-19. Across the whole study: Samples representing acute and convalescent COVID-19 were sourced from the United States, Italy and Spain.

The age range of participants was 18 to 89 years, with residence in about two dozen US areas. CDR3 length equals 17 residues. V lost 1 base and J 4 bases, leaving 17 bases between the germline ends. Germline CDR1 and CDR2: SEHNR and FQNEAQ (reference sequence). This sequence joins TRBV7-9 and TRBJ1-3, with D tentatively TRBD1 (5 bases). The origin of this receptor is a woman aged 30 to 39 with acute COVID-19. Sample: PBMCs or T cells enriched from blood (not recorded which). For the CDR3, the DNA is TGTGCCAGCAGCTTAGTCGTCCAATGGGGGGAAGGAAACACCATATATTTT. Its protein is CASSLVVQWGEGNTIYF.